This TCR beta chain was recorded in a study of shared T cell receptors in the human thymus. V lost 3 bases, J lost 3 bases, and 21 bases lay in between. This CDR3 contains 18 residues. Germline V gene lookup returns CDR1 MDHEN and CDR2 SYDVKM. The assay was immunoSEQ multiplex PCR, and TCRdb's table has in-frame clones only and misses some. Among hundreds of thousands of clones, roughly 90% were seen once, and the ten largest hold 0.0095% to 0.013%. The sample was also reused in another study, on human thymus T cells. That publication notes: The study used thymus tissue resected during corrective heart surgery. Both thymic and peripheral blood repertoires showed apparently biased V and J usage. Thymic repertoires from unrelated individuals overlapped highly, related research reported.

Sample: thymocytes. The sequence came from a boy less than two years old with a congenital heart defect. The rearrangement links TRBV28 to TRBJ1-5; D is unresolved. CDR3 amino acids: CASSFRESPLTYNQPQHF. CDR3 bases: TGTGCCAGCAGTTTTAGGGAGTCGCCGCTAACGTACAATCAGCCCCAGCATTTT.